The 3 T cell receptor beta chains reported below all come from one sample, sequenced in a study of T cells after yellow fever vaccination. TCRdb fed the 5' RACE reads into MiXCR, producing one record per CDR3 protein. The table has approximately 340,000 distinct CDR3 sequences, approximately 9% seen once. Sequenced here: PBMCs, sampled on the day of the first yellow fever vaccination. The receptor set was obtained from a man aged 18 to 29 who received the YFV17D yellow fever vaccine.

The chain is built from TRBV12-3 or TRBV12-4 and TRBJ2-2; the D is unclear. V lost 9 bases, J lost 2 bases, and 19 bases lay in between. The CDR3 is 16 residues long. The CDR3 sequence: CARSNIRNINTGELFF. The CDR3, as DNA: TGTGCCAGGAGCAACATTCGGAACATCAACACCGGGGAGCTGTTTTTT.

This clonotype was found many times. CDR3 sequence (DNA): TGTGCCAGCAGCAAAGAGGATCGGCCGCTGAATGAAAAACTGTTTTTT. Translated, it gives CASSKEDRPLNEKLFF. The genes are TRBV21-1 and TRBJ1-4. TRBV21-1 is listed as a pseudogene. CDR3 length: 16 residues.

This clonotype was detected a few times. The CDR3 DNA is TGCAGTGCTGTAAGGGACGTCAATCAGCCCCAGCATTTT. Translated: CSAVRDVNQPQHF. V is TRBV20-1 and J is TRBJ1-5; TRBD1 is a possible D gene (5 bases). Per the germline V gene, CDR1 is DFQATT and CDR2 is SNEGSKA (reference sequence). The CDR3 has 13 amino acids. V lost 5 bases, J lost 3 bases, and 11 bases lay in between.